These 13 T cell receptor beta chains came from one sample sequenced in a study of T and B cells in COVID-19 patients. TRB rearrangements were amplified by multiplex PCR with BIOMED2 TRB-A/B primers. TCRdb analysed the multiplex PCR reads with MiXCR anew, one entry per CDR3 protein. This table holds some 15,000 distinct CDR3 sequences, under 30% found once. Each TRB amplification used roughly 250-550 ng of genomic DNA from blood. The sample comprised blood. Receptors were obtained from a human donor who had recovered from COVID-19.

V usage is TRBV12-3 or TRBV12-4 and J usage is TRBJ1-1; no definite D call. This CDR3 is built from 14 residues. Trimming pared 3 bases from V and 3 bases from J, leaving 11 bases between. The CDR3 DNA sequence: TGTGCCAGCAGTTTGCAGGTTAGACACACTGAAGCTTTCTTT. This gives the protein CASSLQVRHTEAFF.

This clonotype was picked up one time. The chain joins TRBV6-6 to TRBJ2-7; D is ambiguous. CDR1 and CDR2 from the germline V gene are MNHNY and SVGAGI (reference sequence). Trimming took 2 bases from V and 5 from J, leaving 7 bases between them. CDR3 length: 12 residues. CDR3 in DNA: TGTGCCAGCAGTTACGGGTCAGACGAGCAGTACTTC. Protein: CASSYGSDEQYF.

The V and J genes are TRBV6-5 and TRBJ2-7; D is perhaps TRBD2 (6 bases). There are 13 residues in the CDR3. Trimming removed 0 bases at V and 4 bases at J, with 7 bases between. Looked up from germline, CDR1 is MNHEY and CDR2 is SVGAGI. The CDR3 is CASSYSAGYEQYF. Here the CDR3 DNA reads TGTGCCAGCAGTTACTCGGCGGGATACGAGCAGTACTTC.

This clonotype has more than one count but fewer than ten. The chain employs TRBV6-5 and TRBJ1-1; D is unclear. The length of the CDR3 is 14 residues. Germline V gene lookup returns CDR1 MNHEY and CDR2 SVGAGI. V gave up 6 bases and J gave up 6 bases, with 17 bases separating them. The CDR3 DNA sequence: TGTGCCAGCAGCCGTCGGACGGGAGGTGCTGAAGCTTTCTTT. This gives the protein CASSRRTGGAEAFF.

This sequence joins TRBV18 and TRBJ2-3; D might be TRBD2 (5 bases). This CDR3 contains 14 residues. Germline CDR1 reads KGHSH; CDR2 reads LQKENI. The V gene lost 3 bases and the J gene lost 4 bases, with 11 bases spanning the gap. CDR3 in amino acids: CASSPGMNPDTQYF. The DNA of the CDR3 is TGTGCCAGCTCACCCGGGATGAATCCAGATACGCAGTATTTT.

J is TRBJ2-3 and V is TRBV15; 7 bases agree with TRBD2. CDR1 and CDR2 from the germline V gene are LNHNV and YYDKDF (reference sequence). The CDR3 has 14 amino acids. J lost 0 bases, V lost 4 bases, and 1 base had no gene match. In DNA, the CDR3 is TGTGCCACCAGCATGGGAGGGAGCACAGATACGCAGTATTTT. It codes for CATSMGGSTDTQYF.

This clonotype was seen more than once but under ten times. J is TRBJ2-5 and V is TRBV6-5; D might be TRBD1 (5 bases). V gave up 8 bases and J gave up 5 bases, with 18 bases separating them. The CDR3 extends over 14 amino acids. Germline CDR1 and CDR2: MNHEY and SVGAGI. The CDR3 reads CASAQDPPGETQYF. The CDR3 nucleotides read TGTGCCAGCGCGCAGGACCCTCCAGGGGAGACCCAGTACTTC.

In this sample, this clonotype is medium-sized. This chain uses TRBV18 with TRBJ2-3; the D is unclear. Germline V gene lookup returns CDR1 KGHSH and CDR2 LQKENI. The length of the CDR3 is 13 residues. V was cut by 2 bases and J by 4 bases, with 7 bases left in between. For the CDR3, the DNA is TGTGCCAGCTCACCAGGGAACGCAGATACGCAGTATTTT. It translates to CASSPGNADTQYF. The full variable domain, completed using reference TRBV18 and TRBJ2-3, is NAGVMQNPRHLVRRRGQEARLRCSPMKGHSHVYWYRQLPEEGLKFMVYLQKENIIDESGMPKERFSAEFPKEGPSILRIQQVVRGDSAAYFCASSPGNADTQYFGPGTRLTVL.

As to this clonotype: A junction end diverges from the germline sequence, so it may reflect a read error. The chain joins TRBV12-3 or TRBV12-4 to TRBJ2-5, with D perhaps TRBD1 (7 bases). The CDR3 length is 15 residues. Written as DNA, the CDR3 is TGCGCCAGCAGTGAACAGGGGCCCGGAGGGGAGACCCAGTACTTC. It yields the protein CASSEQGPGGETQYF.

This clonotype came up a few times. The V gene is TRBV10-3, the J gene TRBJ2-1, with 8 bases lining up with TRBD1. V trimming: 8 bases; J trimming: 7 bases; junction bases outside the gene matches: 10. Germline CDR1 ENHRY, CDR2 SYGVKD. The CDR3 loop spans 14 amino acids. The CDR3 DNA sequence: TGTGCCATCGCCAGGACAGGGATCGGAAATGAGCAGTTCTTC. The encoded protein is CAIARTGIGNEQFF.

A note on this clonotype: One end of the junction varies from germline; a read error may be responsible. The chain combines TRBV6-1 with TRBJ2-3, with D possibly being TRBD2 (6 bases). Germline values: CDR1 MNHNS, CDR2 SASEGT. This CDR3 has 9 residues. The CDR3 loop reads CASTQDGSF. The CDR3 region has the DNA TGTGCCAGCACTCAGGACGGGAGTTTT.

About this clonotype itself: A much larger clone lies one base from this, so it may be a read error. The chain employs TRBV10-3 and TRBJ2-7; perhaps TRBD1 as D (6 bases). The CDR3 extends over 16 amino acids. V was trimmed by 5 bases and J by 0 bases, leaving 17 bases between them. Germline V gene sequence: CDR1 ENHRY, CDR2 SYGVKD. CDR3 amino acids: CAISYSRGMVSYEQYF. The DNA of the CDR3 is TGTGCCATCAGTTACTCCAGGGGAATGGTCTCCTACGAGCAGTACTTC.

This clonotype counts as medium-sized. The chain uses TRBV6-6 and TRBJ2-7; D remains unclear. Germline loops: CDR1 MNHNY, CDR2 SVGAGI (reference sequence). With 2 bases removed from V and 6 bases from J, the gap between germline ends came to 14 bases. The CDR3 is 14 residues long. CDR3 sequence: CASSYGRPPGEQYF. CDR3 DNA: TGTGCCAGCAGTTACGGTAGGCCCCCGGGCGAGCAGTACTTC.